This T cell receptor beta chain was profiled in a study of cytomegalovirus exposure and HLA in healthy donors. Germline V CDR1 and CDR2: MNHNS, SASEGT. The CDR3 is made up of 11 amino acids. The V gene lost 5 bases and the J gene lost 3 bases, with 4 bases spanning the gap. 13 Jbeta primers and 60 Vbeta primers were used for the PCR. TCRdb's copy holds only in-frame clones and misses some; the assay was immunoSEQ multiplex PCR. The data show some 110,000 clones, roughly 75% seen once. Sequencing was carried out using PBMCs. The rearrangement uses TRBV6-1 and TRBJ2-5; no clear D. The TCR originated in a middle-aged woman in good health and CMV-seronegative. CDR3 amino acids: CASSYKETQYF. DNA for the CDR3: TGTGCCAGCAGTTACAAAGAGACCCAGTACTTC.